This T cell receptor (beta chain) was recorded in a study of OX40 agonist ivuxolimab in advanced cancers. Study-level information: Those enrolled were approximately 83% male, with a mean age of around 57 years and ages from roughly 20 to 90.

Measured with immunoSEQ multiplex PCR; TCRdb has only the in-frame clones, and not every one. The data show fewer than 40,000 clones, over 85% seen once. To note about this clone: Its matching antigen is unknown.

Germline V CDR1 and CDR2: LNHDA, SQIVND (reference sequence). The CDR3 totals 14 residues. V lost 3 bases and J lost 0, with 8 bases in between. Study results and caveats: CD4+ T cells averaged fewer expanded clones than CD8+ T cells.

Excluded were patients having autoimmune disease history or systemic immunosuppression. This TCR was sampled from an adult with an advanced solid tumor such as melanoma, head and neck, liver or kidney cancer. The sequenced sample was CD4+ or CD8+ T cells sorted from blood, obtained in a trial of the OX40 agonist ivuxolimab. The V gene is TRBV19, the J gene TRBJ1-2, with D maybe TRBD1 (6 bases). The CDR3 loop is CASSIRGPNYGYTF. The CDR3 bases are TGTGCCAGTAGTATTCGGGGGCCTAACTATGGCTACACCTTC.